One and the same sample provided the 23 T cell receptor beta chains below, sequenced in a study of cytotoxic CD8 clonotypes in ibrutinib-treated CLL (dated by TCRdb to the early 2020s). The time point label of this sample denotes: less than 30 months on ibrutinib. Libraries were made using the immunoSEQ multiplex PCR assay. TCRdb took over this immuneACCESS table, retaining in-frame rearrangements with V and J assigned. Such tables are incomplete; in checked studies, under half of the missing clones stem from an unresolved V gene, and the remainder is unexplained. Recorded for this sample are fewer than 150,000 clones; 80% to 90% of them occurred a single time. 3.3% of the sample is in the top ten clones. The sample consisted of PBMCs, taken after 24 months of ibrutinib treatment. The origin of the receptors is a human donor with chronic lymphocytic leukemia.

This sequence joins TRBV30 and TRBJ1-2; 8 bases line up with TRBD1. The CDR3 extends over 14 amino acids. V gave up 4 bases and J gave up 3 bases; unmatched junction bases: 7. Germline values: CDR1 GTSNPN, CDR2 SVGIG (reference sequence). For the CDR3, the DNA is TGTGCCTGGAATTCGGACAGGGATTACTATGGCTACACCTTC. This encodes CAWNSDRDYYGYTF.

The chain recombines TRBV4-1 with TRBJ1-2, with 10 bases that match TRBD1. With V trimmed by 6 bases and J by 2 bases, 15 bases remained unmatched. Per germline, CDR1 MGHRA and CDR2 YSYEKL. CDR3 length equals 18 residues. The CDR3 DNA reads TGCGCCAGCAGACCCACCAGCCTTGGGACAGGGGAAAACTATGGCTACACCTTC. This sequence encodes CASRPTSLGTGENYGYTF.

This clone appeared a few times. The V gene is TRBV5-1, the J gene TRBJ2-2; D not certain. Per the germline V gene, CDR1 is SGHRS and CDR2 is YFSETQ. Trimming left V 7 bases short and J 2 bases short, with 12 bases between. There are 14 residues in the CDR3. CDR3 loop: CASSSSGNTGELFF. The CDR3 nucleotides are TGCGCCAGCTCAAGTAGTGGTAACACCGGGGAGCTGTTTTTT.

This clone appeared a few times. This CDR3 reads CASSSGLQYEQYF. The CDR3 DNA reads TGTGCCAGCAGTTCAGGGCTGCAATACGAGCAGTACTTC. V is TRBV6-5 and J is TRBJ2-7; tentative D call: TRBD1 (5 bases). V dropped 4 bases and J dropped 4 bases, with 11 bases sitting between them. Germline V lookup: CDR1 MNHEY, CDR2 SVGAGI. There are 13 residues in the CDR3.

This chain uses TRBV7-2 with TRBJ2-3, with 8 bases matching TRBD1. V was pared by 6 bases and J by 4 bases, with 9 bases of the junction left unmatched. Germline V lookup: CDR1 SGHTA, CDR2 FQGNSA. The CDR3 length is 15 residues. The CDR3, as DNA: TGTGCCAGCAGATCTTTGCAGGGGGCTTCAGATACGCAGTATTTT. Protein: CASRSLQGASDTQYF.

The V and J genes are TRBV5-8 and TRBJ2-1, with 10 positions matching TRBD1. This CDR3 is built from 16 residues. Germline values: CDR1 SGHTS, CDR2 YDEGEE. V lost 8 bases to trimming and J lost 8 bases; unmatched junction nucleotides: 16. The CDR3: CARGQGQLLFGDEQFF. Here the CDR3 DNA reads TGTGCCAGGGGACAGGGGCAACTACTTTTTGGGGATGAGCAGTTCTTC.

The gene calls are TRBV5-1 and TRBJ2-1; 8 positions agree with TRBD1. Germline CDR1 SGHRS, CDR2 YFSETQ. V lost 4 bases and J lost 4; bases outside the gene matches: 7. CDR3 size: 15 residues. The chain's CDR3 is CASSEPGQAYNEQFF. The CDR3 DNA reads TGCGCCAGCAGCGAGCCGGGACAGGCTTACAATGAGCAGTTCTTC.

The chain couples TRBV28 to TRBJ1-1; D is unresolved. CDR3 length equals 16 residues. V was shortened by 3 bases and J by 4 bases, with 18 bases between the two germline ends. Germline V CDR1 and CDR2: MDHEN, SYDVKM. The CDR3 sequence: CASSLWETLRPTEAFF. The CDR3 DNA is TGTGCCAGCAGTTTGTGGGAGACCCTCCGTCCCACTGAAGCTTTCTTT.

The chain employs TRBV7-8 and TRBJ1-3, with D uncertain. CDR3 length: 16 amino acids. The V gene's germline CDR1 is SGHVS and CDR2 FQNEAQ. Trimming pared 2 bases from V and 2 bases from J, leaving 13 bases between. CDR3 sequence reads: CASSLLRSFTGNTIYF. The CDR3 coding sequence is TGTGCCAGCAGCTTATTGAGGTCCTTTACTGGAAACACCATATATTTT.

The CDR3 region is CASSPRFFEQYF. CDR3 coding DNA: TGTGCCAGCAGCCCCCGCTTTTTCGAGCAGTACTTC. V is TRBV11-2 and J is TRBJ2-7; the D is unclear. The CDR3 has 12 residues. Germline CDR1 and CDR2: SGHAT and FQNNGV. Trimming cost V 5 bases and J 6 bases, with 11 bases left between them.

The J gene is TRBJ1-4, the V gene TRBV30; 7 nucleotides agree with TRBD1. The V gene's germline CDR1 is GTSNPN and CDR2 SVGIG (reference sequence). The V and J ends lost 3 bases and 4 bases, in that order; junction bases with no gene match: 5. The CDR3 runs to 14 residues. The CDR3 protein is CAWRRAGGNEKLFF. CDR3 bases: TGTGCCTGGAGAAGGGCAGGGGGTAATGAAAAACTGTTTTTT.

This rearrangement joins TRBV4-3 to TRBJ2-3; perhaps TRBD2 as D (6 bases). The length of the CDR3 is 15 residues. Per the germline V gene, CDR1 is LGHNA and CDR2 is YSLEER. V lost 1 base to trimming and J lost 2 bases, with 10 bases between them. For the CDR3, the DNA is TGCGCCAGCAGCCAAGGGGACTTCTCCACAGATACGCAGTATTTT. Residues: CASSQGDFSTDTQYF.

This chain connects TRBV18 to TRBJ1-2; tentatively, D is TRBD1 (6 bases). The CDR3 consists of 16 residues. CDR1 is KGHSH and CDR2 is LQKENI in the germline V gene. V lost 4 bases and J lost 6, with 21 bases in between. The CDR3 reads CASSQGGTILSHGYTF. DNA of the CDR3: TGTGCCAGCTCACAAGGAGGGACAATTCTTTCCCATGGCTACACCTTC.

The V and J genes are TRBV7-8 and TRBJ1-3, with D unresolved. Germline V lookup: CDR1 SGHVS, CDR2 FQNEAQ. The CDR3 has 13 residues. The ends were cut back, 2 bases at V and 4 bases at J, with 6 bases in the middle. The CDR3 DNA reads TGTGCCAGCAGCTTAAACAGAGGAAACACCATATATTTT. It encodes CASSLNRGNTIYF.

V gene TRBV28 combines with J gene TRBJ1-2, with 7 bases identical to TRBD1. Per the germline V gene, CDR1 is MDHEN and CDR2 is SYDVKM. There are 14 residues in the CDR3. The V segment lost 1 base and the J segment 7 bases; nucleotides outside the gene matches: 6. This chain's CDR3 is CASSLSQGRFGYTF. The CDR3 DNA sequence: TGTGCCAGCAGTTTATCACAGGGGCGCTTTGGCTACACCTTC.

The rearrangement joins TRBV13 to TRBJ2-5, with D unclear. The CDR3 sequence is 15 residues long. Germline V gives CDR1 PRHDT, CDR2 FYEKMQ (reference sequence). V gave up 2 bases and J gave up 1 base, with 11 bases separating them. DNA of the CDR3: TGTGCCAGCAGCTTATCCCGTCGGTTCCAAGAGACCCAGTACTTC. Its protein is CASSLSRRFQETQYF. The full variable domain, with the rest looked up from reference TRBV13 and TRBJ2-5, is AAGVIQSPRHLIKEKRETATLKCYPIPRHDTVYWYQQGPGQDPQFLISFYEKMQSDKGSIPDRFSAQQFSDYHSELNMSSLELGDSALYFCASSLSRRFQETQYFGPGTRLLVL.

This sequence joins TRBV27 and TRBJ2-5, with a weak D call TRBD2 (6 bases). The CDR3 is 10 amino acids. Trimming removed 8 bases from V and 5 bases from J, with 6 bases in between. CDR1 is MNHEY and CDR2 is SMNVEV in the germline V gene (reference sequence). CDR3 nucleotide sequence: TGTGCCAGCCGGGGGGAGACCCAGTACTTC. Protein: CASRGETQYF.

V gene TRBV7-6 combines with J gene TRBJ2-3; D is perhaps TRBD1 (5 bases). The V gene lost 8 bases and the J gene lost 6 bases, with 15 bases spanning the gap. The CDR3 length is 13 residues. Germline V gene sequence: CDR1 SGHVS, CDR2 FNYEAQ. This CDR3 is CASGRQPGDTQYF. CDR3 in DNA: TGTGCCAGCGGGCGCCAGCCAGGGGATACGCAGTATTTT.

The table lists this clone with a few counts. The chain has TRBV12-2 and TRBJ1-6. TRBV12-2 is recorded as a pseudogene. CDR3 size: 18 residues. The CDR3 here is CASRLCRGEPKNGSPLHF. CDR3 nucleotides: TGTGCAAGTCGCTTATGTAGGGGGGAACCGAAGAACGGGTCACCCCTCCACTTT.

The chain is built from TRBV28 and TRBJ1-3; D is unresolved. The CDR3 length is 13 residues. Germline CDR1 reads MDHEN; CDR2 reads SYDVKM. The ends were cut back, 8 bases at V and 0 bases at J, with 8 bases in the middle. The CDR3 sequence: CASGLASGNTIYF. CDR3 coding DNA: TGTGCCAGCGGGTTGGCCTCTGGAAACACCATATATTTT.

The chain couples TRBV14 to TRBJ2-5; 9 bases agree with TRBD1. With V trimmed by 4 bases and J by 4 bases, 4 bases remained unmatched. The CDR3 runs 14 residues. The germline gives CDR1 SGHDN, CDR2 FVKESK. The CDR3 loop reads CASSLQDRGETQYF. CDR3 coding DNA: TGTGCCAGCAGCCTGCAGGACAGGGGAGAGACCCAGTACTTC.

The chain carries TRBV7-2 and TRBJ1-1; no reliable D call. Germline lookup yields CDR1 SGHTA and CDR2 FQGNSA. The V gene lost 5 bases and the J gene lost 6 bases, with 10 bases spanning the gap. The CDR3 runs 12 residues. The CDR3 DNA is TGTGCCAGCAGCCTTCCGTGGGCTGAAGCTTTCTTT. As protein: CASSLPWAEAFF.

This clone has just one count. The rearrangement joins TRBV6-5 to TRBJ1-2; no reliable D call. Germline lookup yields CDR1 MNHEY and CDR2 SVGAGI. The CDR3 consists of 12 residues. V was pared by 2 bases and J by 6 bases, with 7 bases between. The CDR3 DNA is TGTGCCAGCAGTTACCAAGGGAATGGCTACACCTTC. Protein product: CASSYQGNGYTF.